The 5 T cell receptor beta chains below come from one sample, sequenced in a study. Each CDR3 protein is one row after TCRdb ran MiXCR on the reads. The table lists 1,500 to 2,000 distinct CDR3 sequences, roughly 26% of them singletons. The sample taken for sequencing was CD8+ T cells (not recorded whether cultured). The receptors stem from a female donor.

Points on this clonotype: The germline gene is not matched at one end of the junction; a read error may be the cause. V is TRBV4-2 and J is TRBJ2-1, with TRBD2 as a possible D gene (6 bases). The CDR3 consists of 14 residues. In germline, CDR1 is LGHNA, CDR2 YNFKEQ. CDR3 nucleotide sequence: TGTGCCAGCAGCCAAGATATCGGAGCGGGTGGGCAGCTCTTC. This translates into CASSQDIGAGGQLF.

By its share, this clonotype is large. The genes are TRBV5-6 and TRBJ1-5; tentatively, D is TRBD1 (5 bases). V was pared by 4 bases and J by 4 bases, with 12 bases between. Germline V gene lookup returns CDR1 SGHDT and CDR2 YYEEEE. CDR3 length: 14 residues. This CDR3 reads CASSLIRENQPQHF. The CDR3 bases are TGTGCCAGCAGCCTAATCAGGGAGAATCAGCCCCAGCATTTT.

In its sample, this clonotype is medium-sized (0.01 to 0.1%). This chain uses TRBV28 with TRBJ2-7, with D hard to call. The germline CDR1 and CDR2 sequences are MDHEN and SYDVKM. The V end was cut by 1 base, the J end by 2 bases, with 9 bases between. This CDR3 comprises 14 residues. In DNA, the CDR3 is TGTGCCAGCAGTTTATCCCCCACTCCCTACGAGCAGTACTTC. Translated, it gives CASSLSPTPYEQYF.

On this clonotype itself: A junction end diverges from the germline sequence, so it may reflect a read error. CDR3 sequence (DNA): TGTGCCGGCAGTTTATCCGGGACAATGAACACTGAAGCTTTCTTT. It translates to CAGSLSGTMNTEAFF. The chain carries TRBV27 and TRBJ1-1, with D possibly matching TRBD1 (6 bases). The CDR3 length is 15 residues. CDR1 MNHEY and CDR2 SMNVEV come from the germline V gene (reference sequence).

This clonotype counts as medium-sized. The chain combines TRBV7-9 with TRBJ2-5; a possible D gene is TRBD2 (5 bases). V lost 7 bases and J 7 bases, leaving 13 bases between the germline ends. From germline, CDR1 is SEHNR and CDR2 FQNEAQ (reference sequence). CDR3 length equals 12 residues. The DNA of the CDR3 is TGTGCCAGCACCCAACTAGAGGGGACCCAGTACTTC. It translates to CASTQLEGTQYF.